These 4 T cell receptor beta chains were all obtained from the same sample, sequenced in a study of blood T cell repertoires in COVID-19. The data were produced by immunoSEQ multiplex PCR, yet TCRdb's version contains in-frame clones alone and is incomplete. The data show some 200,000 clones, with 92% seen just once and approximately 1.2% held by the top ten. The sequencing input was peripheral blood. Receptors originate from a man younger than 40 with acute or convalescent COVID-19.

Points on this clone: This sample includes further DNA sequences coding for the same CDR3. The chain couples TRBV6-5 to TRBJ1-5; 7 bases map to TRBD1. With V trimmed by 6 bases and J by 3 bases, 2 bases remained unmatched. Germline CDR1 and CDR2: MNHEY and SVGAGI. The CDR3 extends over 13 amino acids. The CDR3 here is CASRQGFNQPQHF. The CDR3 nucleotides are TGTGCCAGCAGACAGGGGTTCAATCAGCCCCAGCATTTT.

The rearrangement uses TRBV18 and TRBJ1-1, with 7 bases aligning to TRBD1. Germline trimming cut 5 bases from V and 5 bases from J; bases unmatched to any gene: 11. The CDR3 contains 15 residues. CDR1 is KGHSH and CDR2 is LQKENI in the germline V gene. The CDR3 DNA is TGTGCCAGCTCAATAGGACAGGTTTTTTCTACTGAAGCTTTCTTT. This codes for CASSIGQVFSTEAFF. Together with reference TRBV18 and TRBJ1-1, the CDR3 gives the full variable domain: NAGVMQNPRHLVRRRGQEARLRCSPMKGHSHVYWYRQLPEEGLKFMVYLQKENIIDESGMPKERFSAEFPKEGPSILRIQQVVRGDSAAYFCASSIGQVFSTEAFFGQGTRLTVV.

This chain connects TRBV29-1 to TRBJ1-1; 10 bases are a match to TRBD1. The CDR3 has 14 residues. CDR1 is SQVTM, CDR2 ANQGSEA, per germline. The junction had 3 bases not matched to a gene; V was cut back by 3 bases and J by 2 bases. CDR3 protein: CSVEGQGINTEAFF. DNA for the CDR3: TGCAGCGTTGAGGGACAGGGGATTAACACTGAAGCTTTCTTT.

This chain links TRBV9 with TRBJ1-3; 7 bases align to TRBD1. Trimming cost V 4 bases and J 4 bases; bases outside gene matches: 8. CDR3 length: 15 amino acids. Germline CDR1 reads SGDLS; CDR2 reads YYNGEE. DNA for the CDR3: TGTGCCAGCAGCCCCCAACAGGGGAAGGGAAACACCATATATTTT. Protein product: CASSPQQGKGNTIYF.